This TCR beta chain was recovered during a study of T cells after yellow fever vaccination. A single record per CDR3 protein comes from TCRdb applying MiXCR to the 5' RACE reads. Here the sample spans about 370,000 distinct CDR3 sequences, 11% being singletons. Germline trimming cut 0 bases from V and 6 bases from J; bases unmatched to any gene: 2. CDR1 and CDR2 from the germline V gene are SGHRS and YFSETQ. CDR3 length equals 15 residues. The receptor was isolated from a man aged 18 to 35 who received the YFV17D yellow fever vaccine. The chain employs TRBV5-1 and TRBJ2-1, with 11 nucleotides matching TRBD2. Sequences were derived from PBMCs, sampled on the day of the first yellow fever vaccination. The CDR3 DNA is TGCGCCAGCAGCTTGGGGACTAGCGGGCGCAATGAGCAGTTCTTC. This gives the protein CASSLGTSGRNEQFF.